This TCR beta chain emerged from a study of blood T cell repertoires in COVID-19. This clone is a singleton in its sample. The repertoire was sequenced with immunoSEQ multiplex PCR; TCRdb's copy has only in-frame clones and lacks some. The sample has more than 45,000 clones, around 90% seen once. This clonotype was sampled from a human donor with active COVID-19. The donor label of this sample is uncertain. What was sequenced was peripheral blood.

The CDR3 DNA is TGTGCCAGCAGCTTGGGGGACAGGGGAAACTATGGCTACACCTTC. It specifies CASSLGDRGNYGYTF. The chain uses TRBV5-4 and TRBJ1-2; 10 bases are a match to TRBD1. This CDR3 is 15 amino acids long. The germline CDR1 and CDR2 sequences are SGHNT and YYREEE (reference sequence). V was pared by 0 bases and J by 2 bases, with 1 base of the junction left unmatched.